A selection of T cell receptor beta chains follows, all from one sample in a study of early stage breast cancer tumors. Only in-frame clones appear in the TCRdb table, and some are missing; sequencing was by immunoSEQ multiplex PCR. The sample lists 32,000 or so clones; 72% were seen once. Sequenced: blood. These TCRs come from a person between 45 and 65 years old with breast cancer. Both conserved end residues are part of each CDR3. D genes are given only for firm matches. Expanded clones are given a class, and other clones once, few, many or no size at all.

.,TRBV7-2,TRBJ1-2,.,TGTGCCAGCAGTTCCCCCGGCAGGGAGCTTAACTATGGCTACACCTTC,CASSSPGRELNYGYTF
TRBD1,TRBV5-6,TRBJ2-7,.,TGTGCCAGCAGCCATACCGGGACAGGCTCCTACGAGCAGTACTTC,CASSHTGTGSYEQYF
TRBD2,TRBV7-9,TRBJ2-1,.,TGTGCCAGCAGCCTTAGTGGGACTAGCGGAAACTCCTACAATGAGCAGTTCTTC,CASSLSGTSGNSYNEQFF
TRBD2,TRBV2,TRBJ2-7,once,TGTGCCAGCAGTGGTAGCGGGAGGCTCCTCGAGCAGTACTTC,CASSGSGRLLEQYF
.,TRBV5-1,TRBJ2-3,.,TGCGCCAGCAGCCACCCACAGGCCGGGTCAGATACGCAGTATTTT,CASSHPQAGSDTQYF
.,TRBV5-4,TRBJ2-7,.,TGTGCCAGCAGCTTGGCTATTGGTACCTACGAGCAGTACTTC,CASSLAIGTYEQYF
.,TRBV30,TRBJ2-7,.,TGTGCCTGGGGGCGGGACATGGCCTACGAGCAGTACTTC,CAWGRDMAYEQYF
TRBD2,TRBV6-1,TRBJ2-3,.,TGTGCCAGCAGTGCGCCGGGACTAGCGGGAGAAATGGATACGCAGTATTTT,CASSAPGLAGEMDTQYF
.,TRBV29-1,TRBJ2-7,once,TGCAGCGTTCATACAGGGTCGGGCGAGCAGTACTTC,CSVHTGSGEQYF
.,TRBV7-8,TRBJ1-2,.,TGTGCCAGCAGCCGACGGGGGGAGCACTTCTATGGCTACACCTTC,CASSRRGEHFYGYTF
.,TRBV2,TRBJ2-7,.,TGTGCCAGCAGTAACCCCTGGGACTCGGGTATCAACGAGCAGTACTTC,CASSNPWDSGINEQYF
.,TRBV6-1,TRBJ2-3,.,TGTGCCAGCGCACGCCACACAGATACGCAGTATTTT,CASARHTDTQYF
.,TRBV6-1,TRBJ2-4,.,TGTGCCAGCAGTGAAGAGGGTGGGCTAGCCAAAAACATTCAGTACTTC,CASSEEGGLAKNIQYF
TRBD1,TRBV6-5,TRBJ2-3,.,TGTGCCAGCCGACAGGGGGTAACAGATACGCAGTATTTT,CASRQGVTDTQYF
TRBD1,TRBV5-6,TRBJ1-1,once,TGTGCCAGCAGCTCGACTAAAAACAGGGGAAGGAACACTGAAGCTTTCTTT,CASSSTKNRGRNTEAFF
.,TRBV5-6,TRBJ1-5,once,TGTGCCAGCAGCTTACAAAGGGGGGATCTGCAGCCCCAGCATTTT,CASSLQRGDLQPQHF
.,TRBV18,TRBJ1-1,.,TGTGCCAGCTCACCACAACGGAACACTGAAGCTTTCTTT,CASSPQRNTEAFF
.,TRBV4-2,TRBJ1-4,.,TGTGCCAGCAGCCTAAGTCGGGACACCGTTGGCGAAAAACTGTTTTTT,CASSLSRDTVGEKLFF
.,TRBV7-9,TRBJ1-1,.,TGTGCCAGCAGCTTAGCGTATAGGAACACTGAAGCTTTCTTT,CASSLAYRNTEAFF
.,TRBV19,TRBJ1-5,few,TGTGCCAGTAGCCTAACGGGGGGCAATCAGCCCCAGCATTTT,CASSLTGGNQPQHF
TRBD2,TRBV10-3,TRBJ2-3,.,TGTGCCATCAAACTAGCGGGTAGCACAGATACGCAGTATTTT,CAIKLAGSTDTQYF
TRBD2,TRBV30,TRBJ2-7,.,TGTGCCTGTGTGGGGAGACTAGCGGGAGGGCCGGGGGAGCAGTACTTC,CACVGRLAGGPGEQYF
.,TRBV19,TRBJ2-1,once,TGTGCCAGTAGTCTATCACCACAGGGAGGATACAATGAGCAGTTCTTC,CASSLSPQGGYNEQFF
TRBD1,TRBV27,TRBJ2-7,few,TGTGCCAGCAGGGGGACAGGGGGCCACGAGCAGTACTTC,CASRGTGGHEQYF
TRBD1,TRBV19,TRBJ2-7,.,TGTGCCAGTAGTACCCAAATGACAGGGCGCAACGAGCAGTACTTC,CASSTQMTGRNEQYF
TRBD2,TRBV7-2,TRBJ2-1,.,TGTGCCAGCAATCCCACTAGCGGCCACTACAATGAGCAGTTCTTC,CASNPTSGHYNEQFF
.,TRBV30,TRBJ1-5,.,TGTGCCTGGAGTCGCGACAGGTCGGGCCTTTATAGCAATCAGCCCCAGCATTTT,CAWSRDRSGLYSNQPQHF
TRBD2,TRBV9,TRBJ2-1,.,TGTGCCAGCAGCGGGGGCGGGGGCTCCTACAATGAGCAGTTCTTC,CASSGGGGSYNEQFF
.,TRBV9,TRBJ2-1,.,TGTGCCAGCAGCGTAGCCGGCTATGAGCAGTTCTTC,CASSVAGYEQFF
.,TRBV15,TRBJ2-3,.,TGTGCCACCAGCACGGACAGACGCCCTAGCACAGATACGCAGTATTTT,CATSTDRRPSTDTQYF
.,TRBV7-9,TRBJ2-1,.,TGTGCCAGCAGCTTAAACCCCGAAGGGGAGCAGTTCTTC,CASSLNPEGEQFF
.,TRBV7-9,TRBJ1-2,few,TGTGCCAGCAGCGTAGGATCTAACTATGGCTACACCTTC,CASSVGSNYGYTF
.,TRBV13,TRBJ1-1,.,TGTGCCAGCAGCTTATTCGCAGGGGAGACTGAAGCTTTCTTT,CASSLFAGETEAFF
.,TRBV11-2,TRBJ2-5,.,TGTGCCAGCAGCTTAGGGCTTGGCGGGCCGGCGGGAGAGACCCAGTACTTC,CASSLGLGGPAGETQYF
TRBD2,TRBV6-1,TRBJ2-1,few,TGTGCCAGTCAACTTGCGGGAGGGGGTGAGCAGTTCTTC,CASQLAGGGEQFF
.,TRBV4-3,TRBJ2-2,.,TGCGCCAGCAGCCAAGAGGTCAGGGTTCAGGACACCGGGGAGCTGTTTTTT,CASSQEVRVQDTGELFF
.,TRBV27,TRBJ2-7,.,TGTGCCAGCAGTTTCTCCCTGATTGACTCGTCTCTGGAGCAGTACTTC,CASSFSLIDSSLEQYF
.,TRBV7-2,TRBJ1-2,.,TGTGCCAGCACCCCCGGGAGAGGGGTTGGCTACACCTTC,CASTPGRGVGYTF
.,TRBV5-5,TRBJ2-5,.,TGTGCCAGCAGCAGGGGCCTGTACCAAGAGACCCAGTACTTC,CASSRGLYQETQYF
.,TRBV7-9,TRBJ2-2,.,TGTGCCAGCAGCGATGGACTTTTAGACCCTATGACTCCCGAGCTGTTTTTT,CASSDGLLDPMTPELFF
TRBD1,TRBV30,TRBJ1-2,.,TGTGCCTGGAGTGTACGGGGGCTACAGGGGAAGTTTTCACGGGGCTACACCTTC,CAWSVRGLQGKFSRGYTF
.,TRBV9,TRBJ1-2,.,TGTGCCAGCAGCGTAGAGGGCGACTATGGCTACACCTTC,CASSVEGDYGYTF
TRBD2,TRBV7-2,TRBJ2-4,.,TGTGCCAGCAGCCCAGGGACTAGCGGAGCCAAAAACATTCAGTACTTC,CASSPGTSGAKNIQYF
TRBD2,TRBV5-4,TRBJ2-7,once,TGTGCCAGCAGCTTGGGGGCGGGAGACTACTACGAGCAGTACTTC,CASSLGAGDYYEQYF
.,TRBV30,TRBJ2-2,.,TGTGCCTGGATACCGGGACAAACGAACACCGGGGAGCTGTTTTTT,CAWIPGQTNTGELFF
.,TRBV11-2,TRBJ2-7,few,TGTGCCAGCAGCTCGCCGTTGGTAGCACCCCATGGGAACGAGCAGTACTTC,CASSSPLVAPHGNEQYF
.,TRBV11-1,TRBJ2-1,.,TGTGCCAGCAGCTTAGAGGGCCCTCAGCGGATGAGTGAGCAGTTCTTC,CASSLEGPQRMSEQFF
.,TRBV6-5,TRBJ1-1,.,TGTGCCTCTCAGAGGGAGTGGAACACTGAAGCTTTCTTT,CASQREWNTEAFF
.,TRBV5-1,TRBJ2-6,.,TGCGCCAGCAGTCCTACAGAGGCTGGGGCCAACGTCCTGACTTTC,CASSPTEAGANVLTF